The 27 T cell receptor beta chains given below trace back to one sample, sequenced in a study of tissue T cells after allogeneic stem cell transplantation. Produced via immunoSEQ multiplex PCR; TCRdb's table is partial and in-frame only. The data contain tens of thousands of clones, 69% of them singletons. The sequenced sample was blood. Receptors were obtained from a female BALB/c mouse in good health. MHC haplotype here: H2-d.

Remarks on this clone: Gene names and germline match the mouse. The read finishes 1 residue shy of the CDR3 end, and the germline J gene is used to complete it. This chain connects TRBV5 to TRBJ1-1; no clear D gene. This CDR3 comprises 15 residues. Germline CDR1 and CDR2: LGHNA and YNLKQL (reference sequence). With 0 bases removed from V and 1 base from J, the gap between germline ends came to 9 bases. The CDR3 sequence is CASSQEVGKNTEVFF. The part of the CDR3 DNA that was read is TGTGCCAGCAGCCAAGAGGTAGGCAAAAACACAGAAGTCTTC.

In regard to this clone: Mouse germline and gene names are used. Sequencing ends 1 residue short of the CDR3 end; the germline J gene provides the rest. The J gene is TRBJ2-7, the V gene TRBV13-1, with 8 nucleotides matching TRBD1. The CDR3 extends over 14 amino acids. Looked up from germline, CDR1 is NSHNY and CDR2 is SYGAGN. Trimming at V came to 3 bases and at J to 1 base, leaving 3 bases not matched to a gene. The covered CDR3 bases are TGTGCCAGCAGTGTCAGGACAGGGTCCTATGAACAGTAC. Translation gives CASSVRTGSYEQY. The complete CDR3 reads CASSVRTGSYEQYF.

On this clone itself: The genes and germline here are from mouse. The read stops 1 residue short of the end of the CDR3; the missing end is completed from the germline J gene. The chain links TRBV29 to TRBJ1-1, with no clear D. V lost 4 bases and J lost 0, with 9 bases in between. CDR3 length: 14 residues. CDR1 is MSHET and CDR2 is SYDVDS in the germline V gene. CDR3 DNA, as far as it was read: TGTGCTAGCAGTTCCAGGCATGCAAACACAGAAGTCTTC. Protein: CASSSRHANTEVF. The entire CDR3 protein reads CASSSRHANTEVFF.

On this clone: Gene labels here are mouse ones. The CDR3 goes on 1 residue after the read ends, and that part is filled in from the germline J gene. The chain is built from TRBV19 and TRBJ2-4; D is unclear. CDR3 size: 17 residues. Germline values: CDR1 FNHDT, CDR2 SITEND (reference sequence). V dropped 2 bases and J dropped 2 bases, with 18 bases sitting between them. The DNA read from the CDR3 is TGTGCCAGCAGTATGACGGGGAAGGCGTTTCTTCAAAACACCTTGTAC. The encoded protein is CASSMTGKAFLQNTLY. The complete CDR3 reads CASSMTGKAFLQNTLYF. Complete variable domain (other parts from reference TRBV19 and TRBJ2-4): GGIITQTPKFLIGQEGQKLTLKCQQNFNHDTMYWYRQDSGKGLRLIYYSITENDLQKGDLSEGYDASREKKSSFSLTVTSAQKNEMAVFLCASSMTGKAFLQNTLYFGAGTRLSVL.

In regard to this clone: Gene labels here are mouse ones. The read terminates 1 residue before the CDR3 end, so the remaining end is supplied by the germline J gene. This chain uses TRBV13-1 with TRBJ2-3; the match to TRBD2 covers 7 bases. CDR3 size: 13 residues. V lost 6 bases to trimming and J lost 4 bases; unmatched junction nucleotides: 5. In germline, CDR1 is NSHNY, CDR2 SYGAGN. CDR3 DNA (partial): TGTGCCAGCAAAAATGGGGGGTCAGAAACGCTGTAT. Residues: CASKNGGSETLY. From start to end, the CDR3 is CASKNGGSETLYF.

Comment on this clone: Mouse names are used for the genes. The DNA ends 1 residue before the CDR3 does, and the rest of the CDR3 is filled in from the germline J gene. V usage is TRBV29 and J usage is TRBJ1-5; 8 bases fit TRBD1. Losses at the gene ends were 1 base for V and 3 bases for J; bases not matched to a gene: 2. This CDR3 has 15 residues. CDR1 and CDR2 from the germline V gene are MSHET and SYDVDS. Here the CDR3 reads CASSLFRGRNQAPLF. The part of the CDR3 DNA that was read is TGTGCTAGCAGTTTATTCAGGGGGCGCAACCAGGCTCCGCTT.

Points on this clone: Gene names refer to mouse genes. With the read ending 1 residue before the CDR3 end, the germline J gene is used to fill in that end. This chain connects TRBV13-2 to TRBJ2-5; D possibly corresponds to TRBD2 (6 bases). There are 15 residues in the CDR3. The germline V gene has CDR1 NNHNN and CDR2 SYGAGS (reference sequence). Between the trimmed V and J ends, which lost 0 bases and 5 bases, there was a span of 13 bases. Partial CDR3 DNA: TGTGCCAGCGGTGATGCATTGGGGGTAACAGACACCCAGTAC. This encodes CASGDALGVTDTQY. The full CDR3 reads CASGDALGVTDTQYF.

As regards this clone: Genes here carry mouse names. The CDR3 is cut off 1 residue early in the read; its end comes from the germline J gene. The chain combines TRBV31 with TRBJ2-4; D tentatively fits TRBD1 or TRBD2 (5 bases each). The CDR3 covers 14 residues. Trimming left V 0 bases short and J 1 base short, with 8 bases between. Germline CDR1 and CDR2: GKSSPN and SITVG. CDR3 region: CAWSLSGGQNTLYF. The DNA read from the CDR3 is TGTGCCTGGAGTCTATCGGGGGGTCAAAACACCTTGTAC.

This clone occurred a few times. These gene names are mouse names. The read ends 1 residue shy of where the CDR3 ends; the end is completed using the germline J gene. The rearrangement uses TRBV29 and TRBJ1-2; a weak D match, TRBD1 (5 bases). The CDR3 loop spans 12 amino acids. Between the trimmed V and J ends, which lost 5 bases and 1 base, there was a span of 5 bases. Germline-derived CDR1 and CDR2 are MSHET and SYDVDS. The sequenced part of the CDR3 DNA is TGTGCTAGCAGTCAGGGAAACTCCGACTACACC. Amino acid sequence: CASSQGNSDYT. The full CDR3 protein reads CASSQGNSDYTF.

In its sample, this clone was seen once. Germline and genes: mouse. The read terminates 1 residue before the CDR3 end, so the remaining end is supplied by the germline J gene. The V call is TRBV29, the J call TRBJ2-2; weak D call: TRBD2 (6 bases). The CDR3 is 15 residues long. Trimming pared 3 bases from V and 0 bases from J, leaving 8 bases between. Germline CDR1 reads MSHET; CDR2 reads SYDVDS. The CDR3 bases that were read are TGTGCTAGCAGTTTCCTGGGGACAAACACCGGGCAGCTCTAC. Protein sequence: CASSFLGTNTGQLY. The whole CDR3 sequence reads CASSFLGTNTGQLYF.

On this clone: Genes and germline are mouse. Coverage ceases 1 residue before the CDR3 finishes, and the germline J gene fills in the end. Other nucleotide sequences from this sample produce the same CDR3. This rearrangement joins TRBV2 to TRBJ1-1; D not certain. Trimming pared 0 bases from V and 4 bases from J, leaving 6 bases between. The length of the CDR3 is 13 residues. CDR1 is LGHNA and CDR2 is YSYQKL in the germline V gene. The covered CDR3 bases are TGTGCCAGCAGCCAAGAGGGAGGCACAGAAGTCTTC. Its protein product is CASSQEGGTEVF. The complete CDR3 reads CASSQEGGTEVFF.

Remarks on this clone: Mouse germline and gene names are used. The read is 1 residue too short to cover the CDR3 end, so that end is filled in from the germline J gene. The V and J genes are TRBV1 and TRBJ2-2; 7 nucleotides match TRBD2. CDR1 NSQYPW and CDR2 LRSPGD come from the germline V gene (reference sequence). This CDR3 is 15 amino acids long. The V and J ends lost 3 bases and 6 bases, in that order; junction bases with no gene match: 7. CDR3 DNA, as far as it was read: TGCACCTGCAGTGCGGGGGGGAATCTGCCCGGGCAGCTCTAC. Amino acid sequence: CTCSAGGNLPGQLY. Given in full, the CDR3 is CTCSAGGNLPGQLYF. Looking up the rest from reference TRBV1 and TRBJ2-2 gives the full variable domain: VTLLEQNPRWRLVPRGQAVNLRCILKNSQYPWMSWYQQDLQKQLQWLFTLRSPGDKEVKSLPGADYLATRVTDTELRLQVANMSQGRTLYCTCSAGGNLPGQLYFGEGSKLTVL.

Regarding this clone: The gene symbols are mouse symbols. The read ends 1 residue early relative to the CDR3; the germline J gene fills the gap. The chain has TRBV2 and TRBJ2-3; maybe TRBD1 (5 bases). The CDR3 is made up of 15 amino acids. Germline CDR1 is LGHNA and CDR2 is YSYQKL. The V end was cut by 0 bases, the J end by 0 bases, with 7 bases between. CDR3 residues: CASSQEGVSAETLYF. CDR3 bases read: TGTGCCAGCAGCCAAGAAGGGGTTAGTGCAGAAACGCTGTAT.

As regards this clone: Genes here carry mouse names. The read stops 1 residue short of the end of the CDR3; the missing end is completed from the germline J gene. V is TRBV2 and J is TRBJ1-3, with TRBD1 identical over 8 bases. CDR1 LGHNA and CDR2 YSYQKL come from the germline V gene. CDR3 length: 15 amino acids. The trim removed 4 bases at V and 0 bases at J, leaving 2 bases unmatched. CDR3 bases read: TGTGCCAGCAGCCGAGACAGGGGTTCTGGAAATACGCTCTAT. This gives the protein CASSRDRGSGNTLY. The complete CDR3 reads CASSRDRGSGNTLYF. Looking up the rest from reference TRBV2 and TRBJ1-3 gives the full variable domain: DPKIIQKPKYLVAVTGSEKILICEQYLGHNAMYWYRQSAKKPLEFMFSYSYQKLMDNQTASSRFQPQSSKKNHLDLQITALKPDDSATYFCASSRDRGSGNTLYFGEGSRLIVV.

A word on this clone: Genes and germline are mouse. The read comes to an end 1 residue before the CDR3 does, leaving the germline J gene to fill in the end. The V call is TRBV5, the J call TRBJ1-6, with a tentative D call TRBD1 (6 bases). TRBJ1-6 is recorded as an ORF, its role being uncertain. This CDR3 contains 15 residues. Germline V gives CDR1 LGHNA, CDR2 YNLKQL (reference sequence). V dropped 1 base and J dropped 4 bases, with 8 bases sitting between them. CDR3 DNA, as far as it was read: TGTGCCAGCAGCCAAGTCCAGGGGTATAATTCGCCCCTCTAC. Translated: CASSQVQGYNSPLY. The full CDR3 is CASSQVQGYNSPLYF.

A note on this clone: The genes and germline here are from mouse. The read terminates 1 residue before the CDR3 end, so the remaining end is supplied by the germline J gene. The chain uses TRBV4 and TRBJ2-3; 9 nucleotides match TRBD1. CDR1 is LGHDT and CDR2 is YNNKQL in the germline V gene (reference sequence). J lost 5 bases, V lost 5 bases, and 5 bases had no gene match. The CDR3 consists of 14 residues. CDR3 DNA (partial): TGTGCCAGCAGCCACCGGGACAGGGAAGAAACGCTGTAT. This codes for CASSHRDREETLY. The CDR3, in full, reads CASSHRDREETLYF.

With regard to this clone: The gene symbols are mouse symbols. The CDR3 extends 1 residue past the end of the read, so its final part is completed from the germline J gene. The V and J genes are TRBV30 and TRBJ2-2, with a weak D call TRBD1 (6 bases). V lost 6 bases and J lost 0, with 11 bases in between. The CDR3 runs 14 residues. Per germline, CDR1 SQVVS and CDR2 ANEGSEA. CDR3 residues: CSSRDKSNTGQLYF. The DNA read from the CDR3 is TGTAGTTCCCGGGACAAATCAAACACCGGGCAGCTCTAC. The full variable domain, its missing parts supplied by reference TRBV30 and TRBJ2-2, is SVLLYQKPNRDICQSGTSLKIQCVADSQVVSMFWYQQFQEQSLMLMATANEGSEATYESGFTKDKFPISRPNLTFSTLTVNNARPGDSSIYFCSSRDKSNTGQLYFGEGSKLTVL.

This clone was counted between two and nine times. Germline and genes here are mouse. The read gets to within 1 residue of the CDR3 end, and the germline J gene fills in the rest. The chain joins TRBV19 to TRBJ1-4, with D possibly matching TRBD1 (5 bases). The CDR3 loop spans 14 amino acids. Trimming left V 4 bases short and J 2 bases short, with 9 bases between. Germline V CDR1 and CDR2: FNHDT, SITEND (reference sequence). The sequenced part of the CDR3 DNA is TGTGCCAGCAGTCTGGGGGGATCCAACGAAAGATTATTT. This sequence encodes CASSLGGSNERLF. The whole CDR3 sequence is CASSLGGSNERLFF.

This clone appeared a few times. Gene names follow the mouse nomenclature. The observed sequence ends 1 residue before the CDR3 terminus, with the missing tail filled in from the germline J gene. The rearrangement links TRBV2 to TRBJ1-3; D is unclear. Looked up from germline, CDR1 is LGHNA and CDR2 is YSYQKL. Trimming took 0 bases from V and 0 from J, leaving 6 bases between them. This CDR3 is 15 amino acids long. The covered CDR3 bases are TGTGCCAGCAGCCAAGATGCCAGTTCTGGAAATACGCTCTAT. It specifies CASSQDASSGNTLY. The entire CDR3 reads CASSQDASSGNTLYF. The full variable domain, with the rest looked up from reference TRBV2 and TRBJ1-3, is DPKIIQKPKYLVAVTGSEKILICEQYLGHNAMYWYRQSAKKPLEFMFSYSYQKLMDNQTASSRFQPQSSKKNHLDLQITALKPDDSATYFCASSQDASSGNTLYFGEGSRLIVV.

This clone was seen only once. The gene symbols are mouse symbols. Read sequence stops 1 residue before the CDR3 end, and the germline J gene provides the missing end. The chain uses TRBV5 and TRBJ2-3; D is ambiguous. The length of the CDR3 is 13 residues. Germline CDR1 reads LGHNA; CDR2 reads YNLKQL (reference sequence). V gave up 4 bases and J gave up 1 base, with 6 bases separating them. The CDR3 loop reads CASSPVGAETLYF. The CDR3 bases that were read are TGTGCCAGCAGCCCCGTGGGTGCAGAAACGCTGTAT.

Points on this clone: Gene names denote mouse genes. The read ends 1 residue early relative to the CDR3; the germline J gene fills the gap. This chain joins TRBV5 and TRBJ2-7; D is tentatively TRBD1 or TRBD2 (5 bases each). The V end was cut by 0 bases, the J end by 6 bases, with 9 bases between. The length of the CDR3 is 13 residues. Per germline, CDR1 LGHNA and CDR2 YNLKQL (reference sequence). The covered CDR3 bases are TGTGCCAGCAGCCAAGAAACCGGGGCTGAACAGTAC. Its protein is CASSQETGAEQY. The full CDR3 reads CASSQETGAEQYF.

As to this clone: All gene names here are mouse names. The read ends 1 residue shy of where the CDR3 ends; the end is completed using the germline J gene. The rearrangement joins TRBV5 to TRBJ2-4; TRBD2 matches at 7 bases. J gave up 7 bases and V 1 base, and 8 bases lay outside the gene matches. This CDR3 is built from 15 residues. CDR1 is LGHNA, CDR2 YNLKQL, per germline (reference sequence). The covered CDR3 bases are TGTGCCAGCAGCCAAGGGCCCTGGGGGATGGACACCTTGTAC. Protein product: CASSQGPWGMDTLY. The entire CDR3 protein is CASSQGPWGMDTLYF.

Comment on this clone: Gene names refer to mouse genes. The read ends 1 residue shy of where the CDR3 ends; the end is completed using the germline J gene. Other nucleotide sequences from this sample produce the same CDR3. The genes are TRBV2 and TRBJ2-1, with 7 bases that match TRBD1. Germline CDR1 LGHNA, CDR2 YSYQKL. After removal of 2 bases from V and 5 bases from J, the junction contained 0 bases not matched to a gene. The CDR3 totals 13 residues. Partial CDR3 DNA: TGTGCCAGCAGCCAACAGGGGGATGCTGAGCAGTTC. The encoded protein is CASSQQGDAEQF. The CDR3 as a whole reads CASSQQGDAEQFF.

About this clone: These gene names are mouse names. The read gets to within 1 residue of the CDR3 end, and the germline J gene fills in the rest. This chain joins TRBV2 and TRBJ2-4, with D perhaps TRBD2 (6 bases). CDR1 and CDR2 (germline): LGHNA, YSYQKL. This CDR3 is 14 amino acids long. The V and J ends lost 4 bases and 0 bases respectively, with 8 bases between them. The CDR3 sequence is CASSRDWSQNTLYF. The sequenced part of the CDR3 DNA is TGTGCCAGCAGCCGAGACTGGAGTCAAAACACCTTGTAC.

As regards this clone: All gene names here are mouse names. The CDR3 end falls 1 residue outside the read, so it is completed with the germline J gene. The V and J genes are TRBV13-1 and TRBJ2-4; 9 positions match TRBD1. In germline, CDR1 is NSHNY, CDR2 SYGAGN. After removal of 2 bases from V and 7 bases from J, the junction contained 11 bases not matched to a gene. The CDR3 loop spans 16 amino acids. CDR3 amino acids: CASSEQIGQGQDTLYF. CDR3 bases read: TGTGCCAGCAGTGAACAAATAGGACAGGGGCAGGACACCTTGTAC.

Note on this clone: Mouse gene names and germline throughout. Read data end 1 residue before the CDR3 end; the end is taken from the germline J gene. This rearrangement joins TRBV14 to TRBJ2-3; maybe TRBD2 (6 bases). V gave up 6 bases and J gave up 0 bases, with 8 bases separating them. Germline values: CDR1 SGHDT, CDR2 FRDEAV. This CDR3 has 13 residues. CDR3 residues: CASTGGSAETLYF. CDR3 DNA (partial): TGTGCCAGCACCGGGGGGAGTGCAGAAACGCTGTAT.

For this clone: Mouse germline and gene names are used. Read data end 1 residue before the CDR3 end; the end is taken from the germline J gene. The chain has TRBV19 and TRBJ2-3, with D possibly TRBD2 on 6 matching bases. In germline, CDR1 is FNHDT, CDR2 SITEND (reference sequence). The CDR3 consists of 14 residues. V lost 2 bases, J lost 1 base, and 8 bases lay in between. The CDR3 loop reads CASSMGGRAETLYF. CDR3 bases read: TGTGCCAGCAGTATGGGGGGACGTGCAGAAACGCTGTAT.